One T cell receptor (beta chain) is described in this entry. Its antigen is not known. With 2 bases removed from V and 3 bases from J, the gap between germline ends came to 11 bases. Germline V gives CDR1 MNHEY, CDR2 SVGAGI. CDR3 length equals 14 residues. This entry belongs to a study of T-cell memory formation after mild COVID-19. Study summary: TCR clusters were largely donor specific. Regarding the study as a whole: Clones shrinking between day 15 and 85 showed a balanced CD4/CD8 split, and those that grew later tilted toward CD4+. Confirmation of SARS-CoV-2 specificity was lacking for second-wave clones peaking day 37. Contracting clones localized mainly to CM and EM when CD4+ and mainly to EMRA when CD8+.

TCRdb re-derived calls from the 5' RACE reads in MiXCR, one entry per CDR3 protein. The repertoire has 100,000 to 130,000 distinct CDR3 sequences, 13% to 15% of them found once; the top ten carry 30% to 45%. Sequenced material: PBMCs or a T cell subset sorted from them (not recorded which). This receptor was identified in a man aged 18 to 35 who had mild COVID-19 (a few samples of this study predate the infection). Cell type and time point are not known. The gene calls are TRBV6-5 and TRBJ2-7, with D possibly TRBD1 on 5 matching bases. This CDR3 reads CASSYEQRGYEQYF. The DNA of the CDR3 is TGTGCCAGCAGTTACGAGCAAAGGGGCTACGAGCAGTACTTC.